This entry lists 15 T cell receptor beta chains sequenced from one sample in a study of identical twins. From the 5' RACE reads, TCRdb called clonotypes with MiXCR, one entry per CDR3 protein. The repertoire consists of around 340,000 distinct CDR3 sequences, with about 12% occurring once and the leading ten covering just over 7%. The same data also went into a second study, on yellow fever vaccine responses in identical twins.

The sample was CD8+ T cells sorted from blood. Source of these receptors: a woman younger than 35 in good health.

The chain combines TRBV5-1 with TRBJ1-1; no clear D gene. The CDR3 has 14 residues. Germline V CDR1 and CDR2: SGHRS, YFSETQ. Trimming stripped 0 bases from V and 2 bases from J, with 8 bases between. The CDR3 sequence is CASSLEHPNTEAFF. CDR3 DNA: TGCGCCAGCAGCTTGGAGCACCCAAACACTGAAGCTTTCTTT.

This clonotype occurred many times. V and J are TRBV12-3 or TRBV12-4 and TRBJ2-3; D is ambiguous. With 3 bases removed from V and 3 bases from J, the gap between germline ends came to 16 bases. This CDR3 is built from 16 residues. The CDR3 nucleotides are TGTGCCAGCAGTTTTTTTGTCTGGCGCGATACAGATACGCAGTATTTT. Protein product: CASSFFVWRDTDTQYF.

In this sample, this clonotype turned up a few times. The chain is built from TRBV28 and TRBJ1-1; a weak D match, TRBD1 (6 bases). This CDR3 region has 15 residues. The V gene's germline CDR1 is MDHEN and CDR2 SYDVKM. Trimming left V 6 bases short and J 0 bases short, with 14 bases between. The CDR3 protein is CASSPPGTMNTEAFF. The CDR3 DNA is TGTGCCAGCAGCCCCCCAGGGACAATGAACACTGAAGCTTTCTTT. Complete variable domain (other parts from reference TRBV28 and TRBJ1-1): DVKVTQSSRYLVKRTGEKVFLECVQDMDHENMFWYRQDPGLGLRLIYFSYDVKMKEKGDIPEGYSVSREKKERFSLILESASTNQTSMYLCASSPPGTMNTEAFFGQGTRLTVV.

The chain uses TRBV11-1 and TRBJ2-7; D not resolved. Per germline, CDR1 SGHAT and CDR2 FQDESV (reference sequence). The CDR3 contains 13 residues. Trimming shortened V by 1 base and J by 5 bases, and 9 bases separated the two germline ends. This CDR3 is CASSLEGTHEQYV. The CDR3 DNA reads TGTGCCAGCAGCTTAGAGGGAACCCACGAGCAGTACGTC.

This clonotype has more than one count but fewer than ten. The chain links TRBV20-1 to TRBJ2-7, with unresolved D. The CDR3 is 13 amino acids. Per germline, CDR1 DFQATT and CDR2 SNEGSKA (reference sequence). The V and J ends lost 4 bases and 0 bases respectively, with 10 bases between them. The chain's CDR3 is CSATSGDSYEQYV. The CDR3 DNA reads TGCAGTGCTACCTCGGGCGACTCCTACGAGCAGTACGTC.

The V gene is TRBV29-1, the J gene TRBJ2-1; tentatively, D is TRBD2 (6 bases). Germline V gene data show CDR1 as SQVTM and CDR2 as ANQGSEA. V was pared by 6 bases and J by 5 bases, with 14 bases between. The CDR3 has 13 residues. In DNA form, the CDR3 reads TGCAGCGTCGAATTTTGGGGGGACAATGAGCAGTTCTTC. Translated: CSVEFWGDNEQFF.

The genes are TRBV25-1 and TRBJ2-3, with D possibly being TRBD1 or TRBD2 (5 bases each). Trimming shortened V by 7 bases and J by 0 bases, and 11 bases separated the two germline ends. In germline, CDR1 is MGHDK, CDR2 SYGVNS. The CDR3 length is 14 residues. The CDR3 is CASIGAASTDTQYF. DNA of the CDR3: TGTGCCAGCATCGGGGCAGCAAGCACAGATACGCAGTATTTT.

This clonotype was recorded at least ten times. The genes are TRBV7-8 and TRBJ2-7; no clear D. Between the trimmed V and J ends, which lost 2 bases and 2 bases, there was a span of 10 bases. The CDR3 contains 14 residues. Germline V gene sequence: CDR1 SGHVS, CDR2 FQNEAQ. Here the CDR3 reads CASSLYPGPYEQYF. The CDR3 region has the DNA TGTGCCAGCAGCTTATACCCAGGTCCCTACGAGCAGTACTTC.

This clonotype was picked up a small number of times. This chain links TRBV5-1 with TRBJ2-4, with 9 bases aligning to TRBD1. The CDR3 sequence is 17 residues long. The trim removed 2 bases at V and 1 base at J, leaving 7 bases unmatched. Germline lookup yields CDR1 SGHRS and CDR2 YFSETQ. CDR3 sequence reads: CASSFSQQGAAKNIQYF. Here the CDR3 DNA reads TGCGCCAGCAGCTTTTCGCAACAGGGGGCGGCCAAAAACATTCAGTACTTC.

This rearrangement joins TRBV10-3 to TRBJ2-7, with no clear D. The germline V and J ends were trimmed by 0 bases and 2 bases, with 17 bases remaining between them. This CDR3 spans 17 amino acids. CDR1 is ENHRY and CDR2 is SYGVKD in the germline V gene. The CDR3 DNA sequence: TGTGCCATCAGTGAGTCGATAGATGCAGGCCCTACCTACGAGCAGTACTTC. Translated: CAISESIDAGPTYEQYF.

This clonotype was found a few times. The chain combines TRBV20-1 with TRBJ1-4, with TRBD1 identical over 7 bases. CDR1 DFQATT and CDR2 SNEGSKA come from the germline V gene (reference sequence). The CDR3 runs to 15 residues. V trimming: 0 bases; J trimming: 8 bases; junction bases outside the gene matches: 9. CDR3 bases: TGCAGTGCTAGAGATAGAGGGGGGACAGCGGAAAAACTGTTTTTT. It translates to CSARDRGGTAEKLFF.

CDR3 protein: CASSSSRSLADSSYNEQFF. In DNA form, the CDR3 reads TGTGCCAGCAGCTCATCCAGGTCACTTGCGGATAGCTCCTACAATGAGCAGTTCTTC. The gene calls are TRBV7-6 and TRBJ2-1; unclear D gene. With 4 bases removed from V and 0 bases from J, the gap between germline ends came to 22 bases. There are 19 residues in the CDR3. CDR1 and CDR2 (germline): SGHVS, FNYEAQ.

This clonotype occurred a few times. The CDR3 DNA reads as TGTGCCAGCAGCCCTACGACAGGGAGTATCGGTTACTATGGCTACACCTTC. Translating it yields CASSPTTGSIGYYGYTF. V is TRBV3-1 and J is TRBJ1-2, with 7 bases lining up with TRBD1. CDR1 and CDR2 (germline): LGHDT, YNNKEL (reference sequence). The CDR3 is 17 residues long. V was clipped by 4 bases and J by 3 bases; unmatched bases: 14.

This clonotype was picked up a small number of times. This chain connects TRBV20-1 to TRBJ1-4; D not certain. Trimming took off 5 bases at V and 0 bases at J, with 10 bases between the two ends. The CDR3 is 14 amino acids. The germline gives CDR1 DFQATT, CDR2 SNEGSKA (reference sequence). The CDR3 here is CSAQTQATNEKLFF. In DNA form, the CDR3 reads TGCAGTGCTCAGACCCAGGCAACTAATGAAAAACTGTTTTTT.

The chain uses TRBV7-2 and TRBJ2-3; D remains ambiguous. Trimming took off 5 bases at V and 4 bases at J, with 19 bases between the two ends. CDR3 length: 16 residues. Germline CDR1 is SGHTA and CDR2 is FQGNSA. The chain's CDR3 is CASSPNPSWWSDTQYF. CDR3 nucleotide sequence: TGTGCCAGCAGCCCGAACCCCTCGTGGTGGTCAGATACGCAGTATTTT.